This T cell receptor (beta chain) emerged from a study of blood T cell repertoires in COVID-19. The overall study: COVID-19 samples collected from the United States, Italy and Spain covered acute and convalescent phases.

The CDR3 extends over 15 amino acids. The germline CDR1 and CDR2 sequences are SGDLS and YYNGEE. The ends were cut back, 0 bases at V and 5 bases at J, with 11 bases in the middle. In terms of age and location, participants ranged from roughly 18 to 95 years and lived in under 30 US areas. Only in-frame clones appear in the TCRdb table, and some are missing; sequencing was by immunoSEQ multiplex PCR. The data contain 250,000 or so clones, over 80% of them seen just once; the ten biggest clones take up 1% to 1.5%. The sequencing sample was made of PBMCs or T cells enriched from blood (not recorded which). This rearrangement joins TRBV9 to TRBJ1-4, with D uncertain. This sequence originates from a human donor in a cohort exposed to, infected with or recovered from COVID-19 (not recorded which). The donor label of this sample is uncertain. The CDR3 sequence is CASSVDQTKNEKLFF. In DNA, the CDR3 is TGTGCCAGCAGCGTAGACCAAACTAAAAATGAAAAACTGTTTTTT.